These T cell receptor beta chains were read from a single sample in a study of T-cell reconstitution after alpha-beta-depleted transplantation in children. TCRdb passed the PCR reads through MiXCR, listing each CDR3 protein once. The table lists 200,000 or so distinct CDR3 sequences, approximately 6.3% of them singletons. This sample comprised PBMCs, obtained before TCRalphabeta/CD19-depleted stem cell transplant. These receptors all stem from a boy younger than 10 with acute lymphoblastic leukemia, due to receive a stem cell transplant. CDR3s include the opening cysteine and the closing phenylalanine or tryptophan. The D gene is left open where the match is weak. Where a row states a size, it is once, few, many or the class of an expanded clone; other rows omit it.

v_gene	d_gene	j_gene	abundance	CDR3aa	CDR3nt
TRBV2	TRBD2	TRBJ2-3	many	CASEGLAGTDTQYF	TGTGCCAGCGAGGGACTAGCCGGCACAGATACGCAGTATTTT
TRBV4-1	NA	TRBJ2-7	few	CASSLRGTTDEQYF	TGCGCCAGCAGCCTACGGGGGACCACGGACGAGCAGTACTTC
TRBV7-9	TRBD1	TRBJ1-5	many	CASSPDRGDQPQHF	TGTGCCAGCAGCCCAGACAGGGGTGATCAGCCCCAGCATTTT
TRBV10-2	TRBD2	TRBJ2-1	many	CASSESGTSYNEQFF	TGCGCCAGCAGTGAAAGCGGGACTTCCTACAATGAGCAGTTCTTC
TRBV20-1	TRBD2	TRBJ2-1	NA	CSARPWTSGTYNEQFF	TGCAGTGCTAGACCTTGGACTAGCGGAACCTACAATGAGCAGTTCTTC
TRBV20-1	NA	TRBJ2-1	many	CSATSGSRWDEQFF	TGCAGTGCTACCAGCGGCTCCAGGTGGGATGAGCAGTTCTTC
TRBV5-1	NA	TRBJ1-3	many	CASSPGPSNSGNTIYF	TGCGCCAGCAGCCCGGGACCGTCGAACTCTGGAAACACCATATATTTT
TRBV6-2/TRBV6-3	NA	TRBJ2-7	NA	CASSYSAETRNLLRYEQYF	TGTGCCAGCAGTTACTCGGCGGAGACTAGGAACCTTCTCCGCTACGAGCAGTACTTC
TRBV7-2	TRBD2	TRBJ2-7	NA	CASSFLAGAPSYEQYF	TGTGCCAGCAGCTTTCTAGCGGGAGCCCCCTCCTACGAGCAGTACTTC
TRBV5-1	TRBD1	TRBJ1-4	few	CASSLRQGNEKLFF	TGCGCCAGCAGTCTTCGACAGGGGAATGAAAAACTGTTTTTT
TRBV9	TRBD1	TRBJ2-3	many	CASSVAVGQTDTQYF	TGTGCCAGCAGCGTAGCCGTGGGACAGACAGATACGCAGTATTTT
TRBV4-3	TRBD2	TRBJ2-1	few	CASSHAGGLYNEQFF	TGCGCCAGCAGCCACGCGGGGGGACTCTACAATGAGCAGTTCTTC
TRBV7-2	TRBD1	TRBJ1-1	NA	CASSRRTGSGLVPEAFF	TGTGCCAGCAGCAGACGGACAGGGTCGGGTCTTGTCCCTGAAGCTTTCTTT
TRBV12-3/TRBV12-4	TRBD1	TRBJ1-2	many	CASSPGQGEGYTF	TGTGCCAGCAGTCCTGGACAGGGGGAAGGCTACACCTTC
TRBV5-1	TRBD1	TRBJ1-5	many	CASRFGTGDQPQHF	TGCGCCAGCAGGTTTGGGACAGGGGATCAGCCCCAGCATTTT
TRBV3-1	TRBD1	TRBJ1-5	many	CASSQATGGRQPQHF	TGTGCCAGCAGCCAAGCAACAGGGGGTCGTCAGCCCCAGCATTTT
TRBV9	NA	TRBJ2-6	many	CASSVAARDLQPSGANVLTF	TGTGCCAGCAGCGTAGCGGCCAGGGACCTACAACCCTCTGGGGCCAACGTCCTGACTTTC
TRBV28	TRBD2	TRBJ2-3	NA	CASSLGGSFPDTQYF	TGTGCCAGCAGTCTTGGCGGGAGTTTCCCAGATACGCAGTATTTT
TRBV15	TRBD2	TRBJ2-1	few	CATSRARLAAIFYNEQFF	TGTGCCACCAGCAGAGCAAGACTAGCGGCCATCTTCTACAATGAGCAGTTCTTC
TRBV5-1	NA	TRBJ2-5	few	CASMGGRGQETQYF	TGCGCCAGCATGGGGGGACGAGGGCAAGAGACCCAGTACTTC
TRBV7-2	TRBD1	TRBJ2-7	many	CASSSQTGMRYEQYF	TGTGCCAGCAGCTCACAGACAGGGATGAGGTACGAGCAGTACTTC
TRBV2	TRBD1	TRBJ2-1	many	CASRGQGGEQFF	TGTGCCAGCAGGGGACAGGGAGGTGAGCAGTTCTTC
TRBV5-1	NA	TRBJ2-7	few	CASSLALVHEQYF	TGCGCCAGCAGCTTGGCCTTGGTTCACGAGCAGTACTTC
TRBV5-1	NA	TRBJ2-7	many	CASSAAGEQYF	TGCGCCAGCAGCGCCGCGGGGGAGCAGTACTTC
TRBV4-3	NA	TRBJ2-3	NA	CASSQDVPSLGDTQYF	TGCGCCAGCAGCCAAGACGTGCCTTCCCTCGGGGATACGCAGTATTTT
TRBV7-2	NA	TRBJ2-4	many	CASSLEGGGRNIQYF	TGTGCCAGCAGCTTAGAAGGGGGAGGGCGAAACATTCAGTACTTC
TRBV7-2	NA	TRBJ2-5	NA	CASSSHVRVGETQYF	TGTGCCAGCAGCTCACATGTTAGGGTAGGAGAGACCCAGTACTTC
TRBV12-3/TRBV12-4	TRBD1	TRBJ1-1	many	CASTTGQGINTEAFF	TGTGCCAGCACTACGGGACAGGGAATCAACACTGAAGCTTTCTTT
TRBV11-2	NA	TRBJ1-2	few	CASSFSGIGGHTF	TGTGCCAGCAGCTTTTCCGGGATTGGGGGTCACACCTTC
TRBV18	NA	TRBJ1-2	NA	CASSPIGMDGYTF	TGTGCCAGCTCACCAATAGGGATGGATGGCTACACCTTC